This TCR beta chain is drawn from a study of neurological immune-mediated disorders. TCRdb re-derived calls from the 5' RACE reads in MiXCR, one entry per CDR3 protein. The sample includes 65,000 to 95,000 distinct CDR3 sequences, just over 5% of them seen just once. Germline lookup yields CDR1 SNHLY and CDR2 FYNNEI. Between the trimmed V and J ends, which lost 6 bases and 10 bases, there was a span of 18 bases. The length of the CDR3 is 13 residues. Findings and caveats of the study: No CDR3 amino acid sequences were shared by expanded clones across subjects, suggesting private repertoires in all groups.

This clonotype was observed many times. Its antigen remains unidentified. The chain is built from TRBV2 and TRBJ1-2; D is possibly TRBD1 (6 bases). The sequenced sample consisted of PBMCs. This sequence originates from a woman aged 25 to 45 with multiple sclerosis. The CDR3 sequence is CASRTWGRGYYTF. The CDR3 nucleotides are TGTGCCAGCAGGACTTGGGGCAGGGGATACTACACCTTC.